This TCR beta chain originates from a study of blood T cell repertoires in COVID-19 (dated by TCRdb to the early 2020s). Context from the whole study: The collaborator samples originated in the United States, Italy and Spain and spanned the acute and convalescent phases of COVID-19. Sample metadata almost always included a de-identified subject ID, COVID-19 status, age in years and sex. The repertoires were made available in a free public database intended to serve as a resource for research on the immune response to SARS-CoV-2. The dataset comprised deeply sampled blood TCRbeta repertoires from subjects exposed to, actively infected with, or recovered from COVID-19. The samples were drawn from the first 160 participants of the ongoing ImmuneRACE study and from 1,254 subjects provided by 6 global collaborators. Where HLA class I and class II types were available, the types were taken from metadata supplied by the sample provider, not from assay-based typing. The material from the prospective study consisted of cDNA or gDNA derived from T cells, B-cell-depleted T cells, or PBMCs.

Of note for this clone: It lacks a known antigen. The input lacks base qualities; no much larger clone sits a single base away.

TCRbeta CDR3 regions were amplified from genomic DNA using the immunoSEQ Assay, a bias-controlled multiplex PCR. The published analysis was carried out like this. Nucleated cell counts per sample were estimated from amplification of reference gene primers within the assay. To quantify the absolute abundance of each unique TCRbeta CDR3 rearrangement, sequence reads were collapsed and filtered. For each sample, productive Simpson clonality was calculated as the square root of Simpson's diversity index across productive rearrangements. What TCRdb holds here is the immuneACCESS table cut down to in-frame rearrangements. Part of the clones is not present; checked against another copy, under half of the missing clones reflect an unresolved V gene, and the others are unexplained. D and trimming were read from the DNA, whereas the V and J calls and clone size are those reported in that table. The sample table records around 430,000 clones; about nine tenths of these occur just once. The ten largest clones represent roughly 12% of the sample.

V lost 3 bases and J lost 8 bases; the stretch between them is 8 bases long. The CDR3 runs 12 amino acids, cysteine and phenylalanine included. Only the CDR3 part of the read is kept: 36 bases, read in frame from the first base. Broader findings and caveats from the paper: How much clinical and demographic metadata was included differed by source and by participant, and the metadata was provided uncurated.

In Seattle, one collaborating source enrolled patients while the infection was active and tracked those patients longitudinally over the course of disease. Collaborating institutions collected whole blood in K2EDTA tubes following their own protocols. Collaborator samples were shipped for TCRbeta analysis as frozen whole blood, isolated PBMCs, or DNA extracted from either sample type. The receptor's source is a woman between 50 and 59 years old with COVID-19, enrolled during active disease. Recombination linked TRBV12-3 or TRBV12-4 to TRBJ2-1; a confident D gene designation cannot be given. Sequenced material: peripheral blood. The DNA reads TGTGCCAGCAGTTTGGCCCTTTATGAGCAGTTCTTC. This yields the protein CASSLALYEQFF.